This T cell receptor beta chain is from a study of liver allograft versus peripheral blood T cells. Across the study: What was compared were the T cell receptor repertoires in transplanted livers and those in the peripheral blood of recipients.

TCRdb fed the reads into MiXCR, producing one record per CDR3 protein. The profile shows several thousand distinct CDR3 sequences, over 15% of them singletons. A word on this clonotype: What it recognizes is unknown.

Overall study findings and caveats: Reportedly, the T cell receptor repertoires inside liver allografts were not the same as those in peripheral blood.

Trimming cost V 0 bases and J 5 bases, with 14 bases left between them. The CDR3 consists of 15 residues. Germline V gene sequence: CDR1 SGHRS, CDR2 YFSETQ. This sequence originates from a human patient who had a liver transplant. The graft donor may have given rise to some T cells. The chain has TRBV5-1 and TRBJ1-1, with D maybe TRBD1 (6 bases). CDR3 sequence reads: CASSLEAGAGTEAFF. The CDR3 DNA is TGCGCCAGCAGCTTGGAGGCGGGGGCCGGTACTGAAGCTTTCTTT.